This T cell receptor beta chain was identified during a study of monozygotic twins with inflammatory bowel disease. Study results and caveats: Especially with disease activity, IBD patients shared fewer clonotypes with others than healthy twins did. Evidence did not back any single strong signal or clonotype linked to IBD.

No sorting of T cells preceded isolation of total RNA from whole blood. This CDR3 region has 14 residues. A note on this clonotype: Its antigen remains unknown.

TCRdb reprocessed the 5' RACE reads; each CDR3 protein has one entry and no DNA is given. In total, the table holds about 210,000 distinct CDR3 sequences. The V and J genes are TRBV12-3 or TRBV12-4 and TRBJ1-6; TCRdb selects TRBD1, and the lack of DNA leaves this call unchecked. The sample comprised blood. The receptor was derived from a human donor with ulcerative colitis or Crohn's disease, or a healthy co-twin of an affected twin (not recorded which). The CDR3 loop is CASSLRGGDSPLHF.